This T cell receptor (beta chain) originates from a study of blood T cells in healthy people across ages. Next came a second PCR, run for roughly 7 to 12 cycles, which used a sample-barcoded 5' primer along with a J-beta primer mix. Each cDNA molecule received a tag from a template-switch adaptor that had 12 random nucleotides. CDR3-containing paired-end reads numbered at least 2.5 million in each sample. TCRdb ran MiXCR on the 5' RACE reads and lists one entry per CDR3 protein. This repertoire shows about 1.5 million distinct CDR3 sequences, 35% to 45% found once; its top ten account for approximately 4.1%. Study-wide findings and caveats: With age, beta diversity per million T cells declined roughly linearly, significantly by about 37.

The length of the CDR3 is 14 residues. CDR1 is SQVTM and CDR2 is ANQGSEA in the germline V gene. V was pared by 4 bases and J by 11 bases, with 16 bases of the junction left unmatched. Notes on this clonotype: Its antigen remains unknown.

This receptor was obtained from a woman aged 18-29 years in good health. The specimen was blood. The chain uses TRBV29-1 and TRBJ2-5; 7 nucleotides match TRBD2. CDR3 bases: TGCAGCGTTGGACAAAGACTAGCCGCTGTGGAGCAGTACTTC. This sequence encodes CSVGQRLAAVEQYF. Using reference TRBV29-1 and TRBJ2-5 for the parts outside the CDR3, the full variable domain is SAVISQKPSRDICQRGTSLTIQCQVDSQVTMMFWYRQQPGQSLTLIATANQGSEATYESGFVIDKFPISRPNLTFSTLTVSNMSPEDSSIYLCSVGQRLAAVEQYFGPGTRLLVL.